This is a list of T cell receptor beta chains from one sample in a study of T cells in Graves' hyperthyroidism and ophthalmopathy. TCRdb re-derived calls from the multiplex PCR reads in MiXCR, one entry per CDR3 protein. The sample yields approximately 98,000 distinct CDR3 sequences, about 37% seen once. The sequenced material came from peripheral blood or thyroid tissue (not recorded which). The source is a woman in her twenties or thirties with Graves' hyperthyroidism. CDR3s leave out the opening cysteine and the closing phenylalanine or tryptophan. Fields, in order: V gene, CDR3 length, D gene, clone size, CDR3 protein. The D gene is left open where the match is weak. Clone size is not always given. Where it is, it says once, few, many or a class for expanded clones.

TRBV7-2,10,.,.,ASSPNRVGHY
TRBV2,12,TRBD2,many,ASMKRGLAETQY
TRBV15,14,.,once,ATSSAARDLEYEQY
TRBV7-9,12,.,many,ASSQGGRPSEQY
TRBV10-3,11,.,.,AISLSSGNTIY
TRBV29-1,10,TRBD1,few,SVAGQGGTQY
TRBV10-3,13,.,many,AISPSDSLNYGYT
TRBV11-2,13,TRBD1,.,ASSSDRGFGGGYT
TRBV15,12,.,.,ATSSYVSSGELF
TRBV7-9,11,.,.,ASSLTPGETQY
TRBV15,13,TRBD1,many,ATTPGQTNTGELF
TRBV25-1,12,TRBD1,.,TSSGVQGRAEAF
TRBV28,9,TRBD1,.,AKGQQETQY
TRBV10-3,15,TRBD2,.,AVGLAGVGRGADTQY
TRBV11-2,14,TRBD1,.,ASSTLRGRGTDTRY
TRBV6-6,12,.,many,ASRYTESNQPQH
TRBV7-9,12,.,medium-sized,ASSLERSSYEQY
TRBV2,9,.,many,ASTAQETQY
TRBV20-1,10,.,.,SARPAGLLQF
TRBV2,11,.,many,ASMKDSFYEQY
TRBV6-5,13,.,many,ASSYKAGSSYEQY
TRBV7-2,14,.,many,ASSFQRRSGNEKLF
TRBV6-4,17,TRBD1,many,ASSDSTLDREMGNTEAF
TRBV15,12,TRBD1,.,ATSRGDRGHEQY
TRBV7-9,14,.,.,ASSFRGALRTDTQY
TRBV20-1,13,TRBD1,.,SASSTTGGGQPQH
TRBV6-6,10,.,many,ASSRRLDTQY
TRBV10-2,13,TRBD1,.,ASSQERQGANERY
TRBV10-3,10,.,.,AISVLGKTIY
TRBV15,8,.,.,ATNPGELF
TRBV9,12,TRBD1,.,ASSPGGRDQLQH
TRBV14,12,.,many,ASSQDWGRDTQY
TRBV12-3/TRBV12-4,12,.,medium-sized,ASSFGSSSYEQY
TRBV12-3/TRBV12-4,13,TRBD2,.,ASRATSLYTGELF
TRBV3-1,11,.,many,ASSQDINQPQH
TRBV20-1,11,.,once,SARLLAPGELY
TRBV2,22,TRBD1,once,ASSPPPGQTNTGELPSGANVLT
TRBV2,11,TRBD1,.,ASSVTGGYGYT
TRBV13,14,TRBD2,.,ASSPLGLAGGYEQY
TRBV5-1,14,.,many,ASSLRTAQRGETQY
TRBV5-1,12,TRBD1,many,ASSLRDRGTEAF
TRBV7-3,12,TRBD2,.,ASSLSGLAETQY
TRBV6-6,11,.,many,ASSTQTNTEAF
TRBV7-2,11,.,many,ASSLYRVPEAF
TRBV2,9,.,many,ASEGRTEAF
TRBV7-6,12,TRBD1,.,ASSSPGTVHEQY
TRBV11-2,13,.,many,ASRPDTNDNSPLH
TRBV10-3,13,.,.,AMSPGGYSNQPQH
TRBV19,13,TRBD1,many,ATKAPGTVGQPQH